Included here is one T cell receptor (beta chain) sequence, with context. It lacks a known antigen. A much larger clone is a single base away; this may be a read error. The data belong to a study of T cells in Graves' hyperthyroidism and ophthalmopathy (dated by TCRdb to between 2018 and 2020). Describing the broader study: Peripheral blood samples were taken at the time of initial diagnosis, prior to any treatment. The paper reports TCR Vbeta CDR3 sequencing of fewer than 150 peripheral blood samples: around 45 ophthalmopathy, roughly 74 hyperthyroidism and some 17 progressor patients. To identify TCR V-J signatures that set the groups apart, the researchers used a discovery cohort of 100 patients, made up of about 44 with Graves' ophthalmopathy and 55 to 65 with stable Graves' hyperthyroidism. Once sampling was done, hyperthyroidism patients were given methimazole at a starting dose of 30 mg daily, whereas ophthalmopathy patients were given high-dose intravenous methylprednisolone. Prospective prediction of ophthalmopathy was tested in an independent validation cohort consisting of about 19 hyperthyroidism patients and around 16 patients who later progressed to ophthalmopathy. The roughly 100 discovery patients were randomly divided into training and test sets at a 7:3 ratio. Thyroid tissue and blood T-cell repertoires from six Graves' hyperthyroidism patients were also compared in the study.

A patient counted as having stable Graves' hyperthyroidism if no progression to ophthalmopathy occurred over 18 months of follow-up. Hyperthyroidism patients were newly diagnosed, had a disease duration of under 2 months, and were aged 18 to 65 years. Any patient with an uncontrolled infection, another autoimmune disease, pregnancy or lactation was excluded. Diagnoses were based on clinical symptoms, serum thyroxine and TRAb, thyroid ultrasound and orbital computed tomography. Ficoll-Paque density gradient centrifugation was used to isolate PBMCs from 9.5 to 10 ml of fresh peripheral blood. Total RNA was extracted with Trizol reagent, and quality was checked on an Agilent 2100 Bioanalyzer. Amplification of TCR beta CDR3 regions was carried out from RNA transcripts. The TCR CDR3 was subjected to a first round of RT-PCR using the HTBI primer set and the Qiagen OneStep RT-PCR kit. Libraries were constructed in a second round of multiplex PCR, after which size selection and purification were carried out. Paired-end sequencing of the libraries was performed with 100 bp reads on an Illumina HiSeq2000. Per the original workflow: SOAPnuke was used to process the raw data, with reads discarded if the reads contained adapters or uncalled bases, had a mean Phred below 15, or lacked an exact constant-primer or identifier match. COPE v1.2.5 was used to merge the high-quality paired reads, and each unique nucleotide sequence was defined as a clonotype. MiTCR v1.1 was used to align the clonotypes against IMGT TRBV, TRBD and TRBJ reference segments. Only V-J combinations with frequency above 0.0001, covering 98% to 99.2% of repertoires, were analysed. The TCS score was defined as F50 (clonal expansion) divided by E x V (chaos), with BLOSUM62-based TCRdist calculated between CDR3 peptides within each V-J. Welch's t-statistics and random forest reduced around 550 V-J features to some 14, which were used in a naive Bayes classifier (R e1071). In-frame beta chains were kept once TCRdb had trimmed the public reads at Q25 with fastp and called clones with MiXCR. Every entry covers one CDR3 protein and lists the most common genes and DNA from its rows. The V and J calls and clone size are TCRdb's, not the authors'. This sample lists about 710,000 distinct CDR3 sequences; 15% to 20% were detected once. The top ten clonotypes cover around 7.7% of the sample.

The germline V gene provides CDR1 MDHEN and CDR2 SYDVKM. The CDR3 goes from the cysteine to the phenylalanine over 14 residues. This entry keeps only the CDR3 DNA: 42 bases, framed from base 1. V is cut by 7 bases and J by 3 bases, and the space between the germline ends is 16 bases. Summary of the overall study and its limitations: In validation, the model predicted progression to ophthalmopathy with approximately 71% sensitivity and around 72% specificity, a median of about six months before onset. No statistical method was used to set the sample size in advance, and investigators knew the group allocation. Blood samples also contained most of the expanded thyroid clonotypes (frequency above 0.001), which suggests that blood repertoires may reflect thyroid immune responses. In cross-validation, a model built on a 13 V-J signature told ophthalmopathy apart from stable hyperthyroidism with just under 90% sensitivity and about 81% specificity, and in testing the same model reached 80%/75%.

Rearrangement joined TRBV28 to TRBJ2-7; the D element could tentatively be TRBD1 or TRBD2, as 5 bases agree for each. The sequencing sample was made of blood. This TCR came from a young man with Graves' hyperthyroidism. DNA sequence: TGTGCCAGCAACCCCGGGGACGGACTCTACGAGCAGTACTTC. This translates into CASNPGDGLYEQYF.